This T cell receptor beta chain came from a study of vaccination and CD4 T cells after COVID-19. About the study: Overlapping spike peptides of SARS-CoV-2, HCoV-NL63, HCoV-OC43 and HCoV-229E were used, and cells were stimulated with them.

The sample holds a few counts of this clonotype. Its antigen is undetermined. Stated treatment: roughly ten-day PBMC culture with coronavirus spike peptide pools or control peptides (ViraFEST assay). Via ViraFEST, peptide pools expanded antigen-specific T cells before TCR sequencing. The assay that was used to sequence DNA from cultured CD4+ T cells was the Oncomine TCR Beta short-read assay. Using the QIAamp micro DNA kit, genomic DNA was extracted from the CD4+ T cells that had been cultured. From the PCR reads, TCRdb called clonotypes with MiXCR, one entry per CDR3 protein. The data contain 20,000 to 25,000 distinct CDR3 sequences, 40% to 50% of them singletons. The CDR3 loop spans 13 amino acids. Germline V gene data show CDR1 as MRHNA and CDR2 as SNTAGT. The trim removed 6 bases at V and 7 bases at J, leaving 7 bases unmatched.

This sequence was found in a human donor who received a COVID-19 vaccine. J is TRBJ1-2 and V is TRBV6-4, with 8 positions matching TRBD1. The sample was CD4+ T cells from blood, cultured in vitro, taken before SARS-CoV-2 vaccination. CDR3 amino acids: CASSQTGAGGYTF. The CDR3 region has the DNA TGTGCCAGCAGCCAGACAGGGGCCGGTGGCTACACCTTC.